These T cell receptor beta chains were read from a single sample in a study of control samples from healthy donors and cancer patients. The protocol was immunoSEQ multiplex PCR, while the TCRdb copy is restricted to in-frame clones and leaves out a portion. This sample carries approximately 170,000 clones, 92% of them seen once, and the ten largest clones take roughly 0.64%. The sample consisted of blood. These receptors all stem from a woman between 25 and 40 years old in good health. Each CDR3 is given with its conserved first and last residue.

TRBV5-6	TRBJ1-2	CASSTGQGGYTF
TRBV3-1/TRBV3-2	TRBJ2-3	CASSQGPNTDTQYF
TRBV7-3	TRBJ2-1	CASSLRDGFHNEQFF
TRBV28	TRBJ1-1	CASSEQGNTEAFF
TRBV18	TRBJ1-4	CASSLRGSNEKLFF
TRBV2	TRBJ1-1	CASRGRGSGTEAFF
TRBV18	TRBJ1-2	CASSPQQGASNYGYTF
TRBV27	TRBJ2-5	CASSLFGGETQYF
TRBV28	TRBJ2-4	CASSPPGTDSKNIQYF
TRBV18	TRBJ2-2	CASRSGANTGELFF
TRBV29-1	TRBJ2-2	CSVAGSYDNTGELFF
TRBV7-3	TRBJ1-6	CASSLDRGMSSPLHF
TRBV19	TRBJ1-2	CASSIVLSYGYTF
TRBV27	TRBJ2-7	CASSSRPLGHEQYF
TRBV7-8	TRBJ2-7	CASSPPSRAYEQYF
TRBV7-9	TRBJ2-2	CASSSDREWDTGELFF
TRBV4-1	TRBJ2-1	CASSQSGLLNNEQFF
TRBV18	TRBJ2-3	CASSSGTTSTDTQYF
TRBV4-1	TRBJ2-1	CASSQESQAANEQFF
TRBV7-2	TRBJ2-7	CASSLPTSGSNEQYF
TRBV12-3/TRBV12-4	TRBJ2-2	CASTPGNTGELFF
TRBV29-1	TRBJ1-1	CSVGETVNTEAFF
TRBV14	TRBJ1-1	CASSHLRLGRNTEAFF
TRBV3-1/TRBV3-2	TRBJ1-6	CASRPPGVRGSPLHF
TRBV28	TRBJ2-1	CASSFFQGRTYNEQFF
TRBV29-1	TRBJ2-2	CSVLTGAGELFF
TRBV7-2	TRBJ2-7	CASSLTGLHSYEQYF
TRBV28	TRBJ2-5	CASSQGAETQYF
TRBV6-5	TRBJ1-2	CASRTGPYGYTF
TRBV4-1	TRBJ1-1	CASSHAGAVAEAFF
TRBV28	TRBJ1-6	CASSEPLRSSPLHF
TRBV4-2	TRBJ2-3	CASRELIREGSLYF
TRBV7-3	TRBJ2-3	CASSSSGLAGITDTQYF
TRBV28	TRBJ2-5	CASMPAGGWETQYF
TRBV6-2/TRBV6-3	TRBJ2-7	CASSSRGLPRSEQYF
TRBV11-2	TRBJ2-7	CASRGQGRTYEQYF
TRBV3-1/TRBV3-2	TRBJ1-1	CASSRDSGVTEAFF
TRBV7-9	TRBJ1-1	CASSFRENTEAFF
TRBV11-2	TRBJ1-6	CASSLGGAGNSPLHF
TRBV5-1	TRBJ1-2	CASSLGDRRGYGYTF
TRBV6-4	TRBJ2-2	CASSDKFTGELFF
TRBV2	TRBJ1-5	CASEALEPINQPQHF
TRBV7-2	TRBJ2-5	CASSLAPSPETQYF
TRBV11-3	TRBJ2-3	CASSLRASGRVSTDTQYF
TRBV13	TRBJ2-3	CASRPPGGTDTQYF
TRBV28	TRBJ2-7	CASTSLGAGFISSYEQYF
TRBV4-1	TRBJ1-5	CASSPGIYQPQHF
TRBV28	TRBJ1-2	CASSGYSGQGQLF
TRBV27	TRBJ2-7	CASKGGMGLSYEQYF
TRBV5-8	TRBJ2-1	CASSLMMAGGQFF
TRBV5-1	TRBJ2-1	CASSLPSGISISYNEQFF
TRBV20-1	TRBJ1-6	CSASAFRGGNSPLHF
TRBV6-2/TRBV6-3	TRBJ2-7	CASSYSGRGIREQYF
TRBV12-3/TRBV12-4	TRBJ2-1	CASSLVHEQFF
TRBV29-1	TRBJ1-1	CSVYPGTGGNTEAFF